Only a few counts were recorded for the clone carrying this T cell receptor (beta chain). Antigen unknown. The data stem from a study of shared clonotypes between healthy human individuals. Between the trimmed V and J ends, which lost 7 bases and 7 bases, there was a span of 14 bases. The germline CDR1 and CDR2 sequences are SNHLY and FYNNEI. The CDR3 loop spans 12 amino acids. The assay was immunoSEQ multiplex PCR, and TCRdb's table has in-frame clones only and misses some. The sample holds 950,000 to 1,200,000 clones, roughly 80% seen once. Study-level points and caveats: Naive CD4 clonotypes were shared across a few donors at roughly 4.6%.

The chain uses TRBV2 and TRBJ2-7; D is undetermined. The TCR comes from a man younger than 30 in good health. Some clones in this sample may be carry-over from other donors' samples. Sequenced: memory CD4+ T cells from PBMCs. Subset given: CD45RA-negative fraction. The CDR3 loop reads CASTSTWGEQYF. The CDR3 DNA reads TGTGCCAGCACCTCGACCTGGGGAGAGCAGTACTTC.